These 10 T cell receptor beta chains were sequenced from one sample in a study of blood T cell repertoires in COVID-19 (dated by TCRdb to the early 2020s). Receptors were amplified or captured by the immunoSEQ multiplex PCR assay. TCRdb holds this immuneACCESS table with in-frame rearrangements only. Some clones are missing; in checked studies, unresolved V genes explain under half, and the rest has no known cause. The sample contains approximately 140,000 clones, under 85% of them found a single time. Roughly 8.3% of the sample is held by the ten biggest clonotypes. The sequencing input was peripheral blood. All receptors derive from a woman aged 80 or older in a cohort sampled during active or convalescent COVID-19.

The rearrangement links TRBV4-1 to TRBJ2-5; D gene unclear. Germline V CDR1 and CDR2: MGHRA, YSYEKL. Trimming took off 4 bases at V and 4 bases at J, with 16 bases between the two ends. The CDR3 spans 15 residues. In nucleotides, the CDR3 is TGCGCCAGCAGCCCCTGGGCTGTTCGGTTAGAGACCCAGTACTTC. Translation: CASSPWAVRLETQYF.

The genes are TRBV5-1 and TRBJ1-2; possibly TRBD1 for D (5 bases). V was clipped by 0 bases and J by 6 bases, with 15 bases between them. CDR3 length: 15 residues. The germline V gene encodes CDR1 SGHRS and CDR2 YFSETQ. The CDR3 DNA sequence: TGCGCCAGCAGCTTGGCCCTGGGGGGAGAGCATGGCTACACCTTC. Amino acid sequence: CASSLALGGEHGYTF.

This clone was counted once. This rearrangement joins TRBV3-1 (or the pseudogene TRBV3-2) to TRBJ2-1, with TRBD2 matching over 8 bases. The ends lost 1 base at V and 4 bases at J; junction bases unmatched: 3. Germline assignment: CDR1 LGHDT and CDR2 YNNKEL (reference sequence). CDR3 length: 15 amino acids. The CDR3 protein is CASSQVSGEYNEQFF. CDR3 bases: TGTGCCAGCAGCCAAGTTAGCGGGGAGTACAATGAGCAGTTCTTC.

This rearrangement joins TRBV5-1 to TRBJ2-7; 8 bases agree with TRBD1. The V and J ends lost 4 bases and 5 bases, in that order; junction bases with no gene match: 5. The CDR3 is made up of 13 amino acids. Germline V CDR1 and CDR2: SGHRS, YFSETQ. CDR3 DNA sequence: TGCGCCAGCAGCACCCGACAGGGGAACGAGCAGTACTTC. Its protein product is CASSTRQGNEQYF.

J is TRBJ1-2 and V is TRBV5-1, with TRBD1 matching over 8 bases. The CDR3 has 14 amino acids. Germline CDR1 and CDR2: SGHRS and YFSETQ. V was pared by 2 bases and J by 4 bases, with 4 bases of the junction left unmatched. The CDR3 bases are TGCGCCAGCAGCTTAACAGGGGGATCCTATGGCTACACCTTC. This sequence encodes CASSLTGGSYGYTF.

The CDR3 DNA reads as TGTGCCAGCAGTTACCACCAGGGTCTGAACTATGGCTACACCTTC. Protein product: CASSYHQGLNYGYTF. The rearrangement joins TRBV6-5 to TRBJ1-2; tentative D call: TRBD1 (5 bases). Per the germline V gene, CDR1 is MNHEY and CDR2 is SVGAGI. The CDR3 has 15 residues. V was shortened by 2 bases and J by 2 bases, with 12 bases between the two germline ends.

The V and J genes are TRBV6-5 and TRBJ2-5, with 7 nucleotides matching TRBD2. The germline CDR1 and CDR2 sequences are MNHEY and SVGAGI. The V gene end was trimmed by 7 bases and the J gene end by 5 bases; junction bases not matched to a gene: 7. This CDR3 is 13 amino acids long. DNA of the CDR3: TGTGCCAGCATCAGCGGGGCGCGGGAGACCCAGTACTTC. Residues: CASISGARETQYF.

The chain has TRBV6-2 or TRBV6-3 and TRBJ2-3; the D gene is possibly TRBD1 (5 bases). CDR3 length equals 13 residues. CDR1 is MNHEY and CDR2 is SVGEGT in the germline V gene. V lost 6 bases and J lost 4, with 11 bases in between. DNA for the CDR3: TGTGCCAGCAGCCCTCTGGGGCCAGATACGCAGTATTTT. Translated, it gives CASSPLGPDTQYF.

The CDR3 loop is CASSLNLNTGELFF. In DNA, the CDR3 is TGCGCCAGCAGCTTAAACTTGAATACCGGGGAGCTGTTTTTT. This rearrangement joins TRBV5-1 to TRBJ2-2, with D unresolved. V lost 2 bases and J lost 5, with 10 bases in between. Germline loops: CDR1 SGHRS, CDR2 YFSETQ. CDR3 size: 14 residues.

V usage is TRBV30 and J usage is TRBJ1-3, with D unclear. There are 12 residues in the CDR3. V lost 0 bases and J 4 bases, leaving 4 bases between the germline ends. The germline CDR1 and CDR2 sequences are GTSNPN and SVGIG (reference sequence). The CDR3 here is CAWSVLGNTIYF. In DNA form, the CDR3 reads TGTGCCTGGAGTGTACTGGGAAACACCATATATTTT.